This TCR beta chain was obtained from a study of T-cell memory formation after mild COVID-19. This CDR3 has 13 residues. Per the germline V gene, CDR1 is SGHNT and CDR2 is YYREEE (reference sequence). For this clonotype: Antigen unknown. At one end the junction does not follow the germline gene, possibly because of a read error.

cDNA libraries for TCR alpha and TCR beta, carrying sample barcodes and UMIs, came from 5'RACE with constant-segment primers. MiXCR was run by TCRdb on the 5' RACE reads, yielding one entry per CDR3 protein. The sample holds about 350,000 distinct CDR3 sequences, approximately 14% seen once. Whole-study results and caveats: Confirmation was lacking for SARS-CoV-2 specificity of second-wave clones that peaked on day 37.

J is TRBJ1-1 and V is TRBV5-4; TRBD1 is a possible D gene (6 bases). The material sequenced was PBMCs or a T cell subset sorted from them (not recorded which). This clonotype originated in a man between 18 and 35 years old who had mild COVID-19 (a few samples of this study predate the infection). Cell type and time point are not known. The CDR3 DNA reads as TGCGCCAGCAGCTTAGAGGGGGTCACTGAAGCTTTCTTT. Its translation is CASSLEGVTEAFF.